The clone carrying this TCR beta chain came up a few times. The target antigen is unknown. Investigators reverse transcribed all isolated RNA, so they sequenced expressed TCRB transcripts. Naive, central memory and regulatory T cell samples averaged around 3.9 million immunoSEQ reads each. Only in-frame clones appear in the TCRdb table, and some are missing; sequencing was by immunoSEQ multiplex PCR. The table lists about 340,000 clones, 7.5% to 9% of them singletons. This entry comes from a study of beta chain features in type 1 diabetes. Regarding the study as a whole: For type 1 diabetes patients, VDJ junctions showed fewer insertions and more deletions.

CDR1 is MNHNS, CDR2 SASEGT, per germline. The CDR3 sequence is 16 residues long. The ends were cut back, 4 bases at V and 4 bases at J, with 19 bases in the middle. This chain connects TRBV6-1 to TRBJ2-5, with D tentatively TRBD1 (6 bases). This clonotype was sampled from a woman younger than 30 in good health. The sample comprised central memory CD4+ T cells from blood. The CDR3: CASSGPWAFRGETQYF. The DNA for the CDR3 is TGTGCCAGCAGTGGCCCCTGGGCCTTCAGGGGAGAGACCCAGTACTTC.